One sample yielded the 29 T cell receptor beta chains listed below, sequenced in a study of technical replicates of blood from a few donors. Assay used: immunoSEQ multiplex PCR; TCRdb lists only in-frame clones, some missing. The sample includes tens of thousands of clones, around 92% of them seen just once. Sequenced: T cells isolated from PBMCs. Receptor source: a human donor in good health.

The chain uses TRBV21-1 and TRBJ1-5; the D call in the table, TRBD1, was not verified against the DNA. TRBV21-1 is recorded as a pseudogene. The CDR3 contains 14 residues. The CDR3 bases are TGTGCCAGCAACTCGGGGACAGGGGGTCAGCCCCAGCATTTT. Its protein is CASNSGTGGQPQHF.

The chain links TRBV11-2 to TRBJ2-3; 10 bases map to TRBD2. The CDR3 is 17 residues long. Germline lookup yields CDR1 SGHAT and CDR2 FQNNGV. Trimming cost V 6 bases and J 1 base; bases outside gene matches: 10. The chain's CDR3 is CASREAGGWRGTDTQYF. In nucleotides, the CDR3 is TGTGCCAGCAGGGAAGCGGGGGGGTGGCGTGGCACAGATACGCAGTATTTT.

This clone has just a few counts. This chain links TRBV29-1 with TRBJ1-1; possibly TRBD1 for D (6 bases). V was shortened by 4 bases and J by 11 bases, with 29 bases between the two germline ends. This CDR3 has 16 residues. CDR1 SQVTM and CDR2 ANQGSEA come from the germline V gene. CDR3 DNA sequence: TGCAGCGTTGTGCCCGTGGCAGGGGCCCGCGAGGGGGTTGCTTTCTTT. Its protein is CSVVPVAGAREGVAFF.

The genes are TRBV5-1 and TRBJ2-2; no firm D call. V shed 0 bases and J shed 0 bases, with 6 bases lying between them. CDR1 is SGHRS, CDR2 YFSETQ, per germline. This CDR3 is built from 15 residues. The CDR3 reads CASSLVQTNTGELFF. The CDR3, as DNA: TGCGCCAGCAGCTTGGTACAAACGAACACCGGGGAGCTGTTTTTT.

The CDR3 is CASGGGGLSSYNEQFF. In DNA, the CDR3 is TGTGCCAGCGGTGGAGGGGGCCTTAGTTCCTACAATGAGCAGTTCTTC. This rearrangement joins TRBV2 to TRBJ2-1; possible D gene TRBD1, 7 bases. Per germline, CDR1 SNHLY and CDR2 FYNNEI. The germline V and J ends were trimmed by 8 bases and 1 base, with 18 bases remaining between them. This CDR3 spans 16 amino acids.

Written as DNA, the CDR3 is TGCAGCGTTGAAGATCGGCAGAGAAAGATGAGAGGGGCCAAAAACATTCAGTACTTC. Translating gives CSVEDRQRKMRGAKNIQYF. The rearrangement joins TRBV29-1 to TRBJ2-4; perhaps TRBD2 as D (5 bases). Between the trimmed V and J ends, which lost 0 bases and 1 base, there was a span of 22 bases. CDR1 SQVTM and CDR2 ANQGSEA come from the germline V gene. This CDR3 is built from 19 residues.

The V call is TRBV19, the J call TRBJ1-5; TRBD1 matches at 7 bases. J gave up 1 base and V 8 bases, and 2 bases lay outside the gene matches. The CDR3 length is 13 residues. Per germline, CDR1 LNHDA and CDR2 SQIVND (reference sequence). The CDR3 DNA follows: TGTGCCAGTGGGACAGCCAGCAATCAGCCCCAGCATTTT. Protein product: CASGTASNQPQHF.

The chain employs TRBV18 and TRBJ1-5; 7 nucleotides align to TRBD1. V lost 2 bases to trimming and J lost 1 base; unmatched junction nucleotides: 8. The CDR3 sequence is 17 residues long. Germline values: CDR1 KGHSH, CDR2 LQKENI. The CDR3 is CASSPFYEQGSNQPQHF. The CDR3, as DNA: TGTGCCAGCTCACCATTTTACGAACAGGGGAGCAATCAGCCCCAGCATTTT.

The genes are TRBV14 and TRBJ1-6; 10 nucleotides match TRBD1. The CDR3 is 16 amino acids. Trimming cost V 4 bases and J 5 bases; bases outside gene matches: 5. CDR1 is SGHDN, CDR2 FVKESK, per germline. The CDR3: CASSLQTGGDNSPLHF. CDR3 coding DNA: TGTGCCAGCAGCCTTCAGACAGGGGGCGATAATTCACCCCTCCACTTT.

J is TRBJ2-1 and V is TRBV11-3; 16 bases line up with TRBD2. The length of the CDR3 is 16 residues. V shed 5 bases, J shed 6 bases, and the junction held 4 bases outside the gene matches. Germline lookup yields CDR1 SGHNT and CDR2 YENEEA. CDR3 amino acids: CASSPGTSGGANEQFF. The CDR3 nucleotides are TGTGCCAGCAGCCCTGGGACTAGCGGGGGGGCCAATGAGCAGTTCTTC. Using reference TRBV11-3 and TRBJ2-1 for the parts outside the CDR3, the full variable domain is EAGVVQSPRYKIIEKKQPVAFWCNPISGHNTLYWYLQNLGQGPELLIRYENEEAVDDSQLPKDRFSAERLKGVDSTLKIQPAELGDSAVYLCASSPGTSGGANEQFFGPGTRLTVL.

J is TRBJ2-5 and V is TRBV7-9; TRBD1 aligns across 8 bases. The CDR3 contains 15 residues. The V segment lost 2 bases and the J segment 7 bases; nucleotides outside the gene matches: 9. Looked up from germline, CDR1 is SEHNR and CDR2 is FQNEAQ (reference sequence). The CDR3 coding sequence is TGTGCCAGCAGCTTAACTACCGGACAGGGAGGGACCCAGTACTTC. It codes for CASSLTTGQGGTQYF. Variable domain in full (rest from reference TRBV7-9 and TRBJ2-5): DTGVSQNPRHKITKRGQNVTFRCDPISEHNRLYWYRQTLGQGPEFLTYFQNEAQLEKSRLLSDRFSAERPKGSFSTLEIQRTEQGDSAMYLCASSLTTGQGGTQYFGPGTRLLVL.

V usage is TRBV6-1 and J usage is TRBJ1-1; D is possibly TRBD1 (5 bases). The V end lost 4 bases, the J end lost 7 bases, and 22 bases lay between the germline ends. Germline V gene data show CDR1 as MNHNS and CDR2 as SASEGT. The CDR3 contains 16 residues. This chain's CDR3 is CASSGFTGLFENEAFF. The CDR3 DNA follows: TGTGCCAGCAGTGGTTTTACAGGCCTATTTGAAAATGAAGCTTTCTTT.

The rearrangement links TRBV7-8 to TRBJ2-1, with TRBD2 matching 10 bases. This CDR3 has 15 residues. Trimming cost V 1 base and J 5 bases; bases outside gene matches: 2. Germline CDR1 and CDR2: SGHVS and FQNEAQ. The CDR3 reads CASSLGTSGNNEQFF. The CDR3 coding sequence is TGTGCCAGCAGCTTAGGGACTAGCGGTAACAATGAGCAGTTCTTC.

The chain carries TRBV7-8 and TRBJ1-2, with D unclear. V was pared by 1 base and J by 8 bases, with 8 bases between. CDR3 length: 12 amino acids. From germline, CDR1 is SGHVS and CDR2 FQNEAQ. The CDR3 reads CASSLVGEGYTF. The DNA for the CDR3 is TGTGCCAGCAGCTTAGTAGGAGAAGGCTACACCTTC.

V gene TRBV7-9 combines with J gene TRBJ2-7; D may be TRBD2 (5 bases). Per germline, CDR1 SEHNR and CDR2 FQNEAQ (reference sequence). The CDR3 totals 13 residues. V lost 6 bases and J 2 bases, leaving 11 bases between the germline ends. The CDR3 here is CASRGSGTYEQYF. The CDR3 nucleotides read TGTGCCAGCAGGGGTTCCGGGACCTACGAGCAGTACTTC.

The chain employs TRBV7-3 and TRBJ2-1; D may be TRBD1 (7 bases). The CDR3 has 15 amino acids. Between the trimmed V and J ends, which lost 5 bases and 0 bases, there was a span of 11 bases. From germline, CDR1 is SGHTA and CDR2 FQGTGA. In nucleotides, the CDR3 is TGTGCCAGCAGCCAGGGGGGTACCTCCTACAATGAGCAGTTCTTC. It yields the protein CASSQGGTSYNEQFF.

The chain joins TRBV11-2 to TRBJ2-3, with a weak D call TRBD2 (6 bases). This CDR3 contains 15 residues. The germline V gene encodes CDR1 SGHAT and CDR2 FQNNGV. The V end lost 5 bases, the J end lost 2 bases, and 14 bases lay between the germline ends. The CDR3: CASSKEGLDTDTQYF. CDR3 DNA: TGTGCCAGCAGCAAAGAGGGACTGGACACAGATACGCAGTATTTT.

In nucleotides, the CDR3 is TGTGCCAGCAGTTACGGCAGGGGTGACTATGGCTACACCTTC. Residues: CASSYGRGDYGYTF. This rearrangement joins TRBV6-5 to TRBJ1-2; a possible D gene is TRBD1 (6 bases). Germline loops: CDR1 MNHEY, CDR2 SVGAGI. V gave up 2 bases and J gave up 3 bases, with 10 bases separating them. The CDR3 is 14 residues long.

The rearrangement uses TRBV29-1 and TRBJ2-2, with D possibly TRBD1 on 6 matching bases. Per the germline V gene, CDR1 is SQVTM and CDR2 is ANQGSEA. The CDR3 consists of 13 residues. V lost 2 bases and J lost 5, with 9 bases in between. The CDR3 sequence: CSVERGITGELFF. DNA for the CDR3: TGCAGCGTTGAAAGGGGGATTACCGGGGAGCTGTTTTTT.

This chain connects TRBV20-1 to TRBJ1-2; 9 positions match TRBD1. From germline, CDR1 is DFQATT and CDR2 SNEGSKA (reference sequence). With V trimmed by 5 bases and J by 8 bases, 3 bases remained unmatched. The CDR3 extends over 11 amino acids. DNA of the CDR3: TGCAGTGCTTCGACAGGGGGGGGCTACACCTTC. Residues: CSASTGGGYTF.

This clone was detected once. Here the CDR3 reads CASSLGQGAYNSPLHF. Written as DNA, the CDR3 is TGTGCCAGCAGCTTAGGACAGGGGGCTTATAATTCACCCCTCCACTTT. The chain links TRBV11-2 to TRBJ1-6; 10 bases match TRBD1. The CDR3 totals 16 residues. The V gene's germline CDR1 is SGHAT and CDR2 FQNNGV. J gave up 4 bases and V 1 base, and 1 base lay outside the gene matches.

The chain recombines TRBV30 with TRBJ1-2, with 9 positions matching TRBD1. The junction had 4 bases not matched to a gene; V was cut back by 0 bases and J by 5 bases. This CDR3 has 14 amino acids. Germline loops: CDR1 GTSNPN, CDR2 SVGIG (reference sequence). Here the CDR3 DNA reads TGTGCCTGGAGTGTAGGGACAGGGTCGTATGGCTACACCTTC. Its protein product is CAWSVGTGSYGYTF. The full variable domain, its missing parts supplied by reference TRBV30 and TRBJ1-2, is SQTIHQWPATLVQPVGSPLSLECTVEGTSNPNLYWYRQAAGRGLQLLFYSVGIGQISSEVPQNLSASRPQDRQFILSSKKLLLSDSGFYLCAWSVGTGSYGYTFGSGTRLTVV.

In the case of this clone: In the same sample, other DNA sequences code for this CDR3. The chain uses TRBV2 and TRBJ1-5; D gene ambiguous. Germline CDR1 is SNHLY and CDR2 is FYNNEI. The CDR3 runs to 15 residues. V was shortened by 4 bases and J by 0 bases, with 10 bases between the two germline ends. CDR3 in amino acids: CASSGTGYSNQPQHF. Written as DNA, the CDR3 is TGTGCCAGCAGTGGGACTGGTTATAGCAATCAGCCCCAGCATTTT.

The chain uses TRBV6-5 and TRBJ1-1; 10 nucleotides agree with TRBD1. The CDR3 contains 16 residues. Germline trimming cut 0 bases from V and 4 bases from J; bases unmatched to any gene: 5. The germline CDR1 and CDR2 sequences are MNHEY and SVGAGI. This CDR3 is CASSYSRTGGVTEAFF. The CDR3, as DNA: TGTGCCAGCAGTTACTCGAGGACAGGGGGTGTCACTGAAGCTTTCTTT.

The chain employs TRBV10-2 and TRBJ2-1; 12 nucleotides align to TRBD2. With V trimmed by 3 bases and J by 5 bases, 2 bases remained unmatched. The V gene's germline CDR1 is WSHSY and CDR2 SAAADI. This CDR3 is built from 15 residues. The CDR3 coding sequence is TGCGCCAGCAGTGATCTAGCGGGAGGGAACAATGAGCAGTTCTTC. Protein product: CASSDLAGGNNEQFF.

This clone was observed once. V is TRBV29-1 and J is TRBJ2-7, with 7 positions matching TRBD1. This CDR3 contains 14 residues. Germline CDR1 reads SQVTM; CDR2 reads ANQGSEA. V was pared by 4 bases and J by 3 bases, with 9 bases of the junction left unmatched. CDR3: CSVGTGYFSYEQYF. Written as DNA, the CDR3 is TGCAGCGTTGGGACAGGCTATTTTAGCTACGAGCAGTACTTC.

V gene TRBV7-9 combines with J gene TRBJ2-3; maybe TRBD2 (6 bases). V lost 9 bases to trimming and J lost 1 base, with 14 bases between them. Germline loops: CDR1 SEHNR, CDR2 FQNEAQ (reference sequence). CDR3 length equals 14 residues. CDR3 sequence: CASPSAEGTDTQYF. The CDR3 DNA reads TGTGCCAGTCCTAGCGCCGAGGGCACAGATACGCAGTATTTT.

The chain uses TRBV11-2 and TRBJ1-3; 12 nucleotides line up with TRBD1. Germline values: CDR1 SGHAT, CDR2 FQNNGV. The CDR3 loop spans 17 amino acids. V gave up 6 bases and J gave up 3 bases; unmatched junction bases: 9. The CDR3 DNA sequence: TGTGCCAGCAGGCTTCCGGGACAGGGGGCATTTGGAAACACCATATATTTT. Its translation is CASRLPGQGAFGNTIYF.

The CDR3 nucleotides are TGTGCCAGCAGCTTAGCGGGAGGCTTTTCGAACACCGGGGAGCTGTTTTTT. Its protein is CASSLAGGFSNTGELFF. The chain joins TRBV7-7 to TRBJ2-2, with a tentative D call TRBD2 (6 bases). With 0 bases removed from V and 0 bases from J, the gap between germline ends came to 11 bases. CDR1 is SSHAT, CDR2 FNYEAQ, per germline (reference sequence). This CDR3 is 17 amino acids long.